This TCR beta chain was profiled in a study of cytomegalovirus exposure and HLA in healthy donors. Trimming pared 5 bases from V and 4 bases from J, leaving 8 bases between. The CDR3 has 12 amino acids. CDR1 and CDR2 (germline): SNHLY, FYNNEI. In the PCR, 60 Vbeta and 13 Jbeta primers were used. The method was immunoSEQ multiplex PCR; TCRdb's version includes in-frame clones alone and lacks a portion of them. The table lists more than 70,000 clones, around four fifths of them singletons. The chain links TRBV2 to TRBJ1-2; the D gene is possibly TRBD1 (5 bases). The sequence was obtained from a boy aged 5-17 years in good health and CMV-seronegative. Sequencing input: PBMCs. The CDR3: CASSTDSYGYTF. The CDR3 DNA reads TGTGCCAGCAGTACTGACAGCTATGGCTACACCTTC.